The 8 T cell receptor beta chains in this list originate from one sample, sequenced in a study of T cell repertoires in cytomegalovirus infection. Which antigens these TCRs recognize remains unknown. Via MiXCR, TCRdb re-called the reads, giving one row per CDR3 protein. The sample includes a few hundred thousand distinct CDR3 sequences, about 29% seen only once; the top ten take roughly 20%. The material was cultured PBMCs, obtained from culture after CMV antigen stimulation. These TCRs come from a human donor in good health (CMV status not recorded). Some clones in this sample may be carry-over from other donors' samples.

Ten or more counts support this clonotype. This chain uses TRBV7-3 with TRBJ1-1; 7 bases align to TRBD1. This CDR3 has 14 amino acids. Trimming removed 5 bases from V and 1 base from J; junction bases left unmatched: 4. Looked up from germline, CDR1 is SGHTA and CDR2 is FQGTGA. The CDR3 reads CASSKGTANTEAFF. DNA of the CDR3: TGTGCCAGCAGCAAAGGGACAGCGAACACTGAAGCTTTCTTT.

This clonotype was counted a few times. This chain uses TRBV6-1 with TRBJ2-1, with 9 bases lining up with TRBD2. Germline loops: CDR1 MNHNS, CDR2 SASEGT. The V and J ends lost 2 bases and 3 bases, in that order; junction bases with no gene match: 8. This CDR3 is 17 amino acids long. The CDR3 here is CASSEPMGLAYYNEQFF. CDR3 DNA sequence: TGTGCCAGCAGTGAACCGATGGGACTAGCCTACTACAATGAGCAGTTCTTC.

Details on this clonotype: Being one base from a much bigger clone, this may be a read error. This chain joins TRBV7-9 and TRBJ1-2, with D hard to call. V was shortened by 4 bases and J by 5 bases, with 8 bases between the two germline ends. CDR1 is SEHNR and CDR2 is FQNEAQ in the germline V gene (reference sequence). The CDR3 loop spans 12 amino acids. CDR3 sequence reads: CASSYQVYGYTF. The DNA of the CDR3 is TGTGCCAGCAGCTATCAGGTGTATGGCTACACCTTC.

The V gene is TRBV11-2, the J gene TRBJ2-4, with a weak D call TRBD2 (6 bases). This CDR3 is built from 14 residues. Germline V gene lookup returns CDR1 SGHAT and CDR2 FQNNGV. V was clipped by 5 bases and J by 9 bases, with 17 bases between them. Written as DNA, the CDR3 is TGTGCCAGCAGCCAGGGAGGACTTCAGGGCATTCAGTACTTC. Its protein is CASSQGGLQGIQYF.

This clonotype was seen more than once but under ten times. The chain is built from TRBV5-1 and TRBJ1-4, with D hard to call. This CDR3 region has 15 residues. Between the trimmed V and J ends, which lost 0 bases and 0 bases, there was a span of 6 bases. The germline V gene has CDR1 SGHRS and CDR2 YFSETQ. The CDR3: CASSLGIATNEKLFF. The CDR3 DNA sequence: TGCGCCAGCAGCTTGGGGATTGCAACTAATGAAAAACTGTTTTTT.

The chain carries TRBV20-1 and TRBJ2-1; the D is unclear. Germline V gene lookup returns CDR1 DFQATT and CDR2 SNEGSKA (reference sequence). CDR3 size: 13 residues. V was pared by 1 base and J by 8 bases, with 12 bases between. The CDR3 protein is CSARVPGRDEQFF. The CDR3 DNA reads TGCAGTGCTAGAGTCCCAGGCCGAGATGAGCAGTTCTTC.

This clonotype was seen a handful of times. This chain links TRBV7-3 with TRBJ2-3; D gene ambiguous. V shed 1 base and J shed 4 bases, with 15 bases lying between them. The germline V gene has CDR1 SGHTA and CDR2 FQGTGA. The CDR3 runs 16 residues. This CDR3 reads CASSLNPHGFPDTQYF. CDR3 nucleotides: TGTGCCAGCAGCTTAAACCCCCACGGGTTCCCAGATACGCAGTATTTT.

CDR3 bases: TGTGCCAGCAGCCCAGACAGGGGAGTTCGGAACACCGGGGAGCTGTTTTTT. Encoded protein: CASSPDRGVRNTGELFF. The V and J genes are TRBV11-1 and TRBJ2-2; TRBD1 matches 8 bases. Germline CDR1 and CDR2: SGHAT and FQDESV (reference sequence). The CDR3 covers 17 residues. The V segment lost 5 bases and the J segment 1 base; nucleotides outside the gene matches: 9.